Below, 4 T cell receptor beta chains from the same sample are listed, as sequenced in a study of T cell clonotyping in hematopoietic cell transplantation (dated by TCRdb to the early 2020s). The method behind the library was the immunoSEQ multiplex PCR assay. TCRdb obtained this table from immuneACCESS and retained in-frame rearrangements with V and J assigned. These tables miss some clones; where compared with another copy, unresolved V genes account for less than half of the shortfall, and the remainder is unexplained. Across this sample there are 13,000 or so clones, with roughly 92% seen only once. The ten largest clones capture 6% to 8.5% of the sample. In the paper's terms, the time point label means: 100 days after allo-HCT. The sequencing used PBMCs, collected 100 days after allogeneic stem cell transplant. These receptors were obtained from a female patient aged 45-60 years who had an allogeneic stem cell transplant from an unrelated donor, so the T cells may come from the graft donor. Some clones in this sample may be carry-over from other donors' samples.

The V call is TRBV10-3, the J call TRBJ1-1; 7 bases line up with TRBD1. Germline-derived CDR1 and CDR2 are ENHRY and SYGVKD. V lost 7 bases, J lost 2 bases, and 4 bases stayed unmatched. This CDR3 comprises 13 residues. This chain's CDR3 is CAINGDRNTEAFF. The CDR3 DNA follows: TGTGCCATCAACGGGGACAGAAACACTGAAGCTTTCTTT.

This chain joins TRBV6-1 and TRBJ1-1, with 8 bases lining up with TRBD1. There are 15 residues in the CDR3. Germline trimming cut 6 bases from V and 1 base from J; bases unmatched to any gene: 7. CDR1 and CDR2 from the germline V gene are MNHNS and SASEGT. CDR3 region: CASRSDQGANTEAFF. In DNA form, the CDR3 reads TGTGCCAGCAGGTCCGACCAGGGGGCGAACACTGAAGCTTTCTTT.

This chain connects TRBV7-9 to TRBJ1-2; D is ambiguous. This CDR3 comprises 15 residues. Deletions cut 0 bases from V and 6 bases from J, with 14 bases between. CDR1 is SEHNR and CDR2 is FQNEAQ in the germline V gene (reference sequence). CDR3 nucleotide sequence: TGTGCCAGCAGCTTAGCCGGGTTGGCGAGCGATGGCTACACCTTC. Amino acids: CASSLAGLASDGYTF.

The CDR3 loop reads CASSPNLQETQYF. DNA for the CDR3: TGTGCCAGCAGCCCGAACTTACAAGAGACCCAGTACTTC. The chain carries TRBV14 and TRBJ2-5, with D uncertain. Trimming took off 4 bases at V and 2 bases at J, with 8 bases between the two ends. In germline, CDR1 is SGHDN, CDR2 FVKESK. The CDR3 is made up of 13 amino acids.